This entry lists 26 T cell receptor beta chains sequenced from one sample in a study of molecular identifiers for immune sequencing clone quantification. In TCRdb, the PCR reads were re-called with MiXCR into one record per CDR3 protein. The sample lists hundreds of thousands of distinct CDR3 sequences; 20% to 25% were seen once. The specimen was naive CD8+ T cells from blood, with Jurkat cell RNA spiked in. The subset: FACS-sorted CD8+CD4-CCR7+CD45RA+ naive T cells. These receptors were taken from a human donor in good health. Some libraries in this study had Jurkat cell RNA spiked in.

A few counts support this clonotype. This sequence joins TRBV12-3 or TRBV12-4 and TRBJ2-6; D is unresolved. CDR3 size: 16 residues. The V and J ends lost 4 bases and 4 bases respectively, with 14 bases between them. The CDR3 region is CASSYPSASGANVLTF. In nucleotides, the CDR3 is TGTGCCAGCAGTTATCCGTCTGCCTCCGGGGCCAACGTCCTGACTTTC.

On this clonotype: A much larger clone sits a single nucleotide away, making a read error possible. The rearrangement uses TRBV6-2 or TRBV6-3 and TRBJ1-5, with D uncertain. The V end lost 6 bases, the J end lost 6 bases, and 9 bases lay between the germline ends. There are 12 residues in the CDR3. CDR1 is MNHEY and CDR2 is SVGEGT in the germline V gene. The CDR3 DNA reads as TGTGCCAGCAGGGATCGGGGTCAGCCCCAGCATTTT. This translates into CASRDRGQPQHF.

A few counts support this clonotype. The germline gene is not matched at one end of the junction; a read error may be the cause. The chain links TRBV6-2 or TRBV6-3 to TRBJ2-5, with D hard to call. Germline CDR1 and CDR2: MNHEY and SVGEGT. The CDR3 is 14 residues long. CDR3 in amino acids: CASTSGDPQESQYF. The CDR3 DNA follows: TGTGCCAGCACCTCCGGAGATCCGCAAGAGTCCCAGTACTTC.

This clonotype has only a few counts. An end of the junction differs from the germline gene, which may be a read error. J is TRBJ2-3 and V is TRBV9; tentative D call: TRBD2 (5 bases). CDR1 is SGDLS and CDR2 is YYNGEE in the germline V gene. The CDR3 totals 15 residues. CDR3 sequence (DNA): TGTGGCAGCAGCCTAGCCAGCGGAAACACAGATACGCAGTATTTT. Translating gives CGSSLASGNTDTQYF.

This clonotype was seen a handful of times. The V call is TRBV6-2 or TRBV6-3, the J call TRBJ1-5; D gene ambiguous. The CDR3 is 15 amino acids. The germline V gene has CDR1 MNHEY and CDR2 SVGEGT. V lost 6 bases to trimming and J lost 6 bases, with 18 bases between them. Here the CDR3 reads CASRSLQTPVQPQHF. The CDR3 DNA follows: TGTGCCAGCAGGTCATTGCAAACCCCCGTTCAGCCCCAGCATTTT.

As regards this clonotype: An end of the junction differs from the germline gene, which may be a read error. This chain uses TRBV11-2 with TRBJ1-2, with no clear D. CDR3 length: 13 amino acids. In germline, CDR1 is SGHAT, CDR2 FQNNGV. CDR3 region: CASTEEGNYGCTF. The CDR3 DNA follows: TGTGCCAGCACCGAGGAAGGGAACTATGGCTGCACCTTC.

This chain joins TRBV30 and TRBJ1-1; the match to TRBD1 covers 7 bases. J was trimmed by 12 bases and V by 7 bases; bases with no gene match: 11. CDR3 length equals 11 residues. Germline-derived CDR1 and CDR2 are GTSNPN and SVGIG (reference sequence). As DNA, the CDR3 is TGTGCCTATATCACAGGGGACGGGACTTTCTTT. This translates into CAYITGDGTFF.

This clonotype appeared many times. The CDR3 does not close with the conserved phenylalanine or tryptophan, likely indicating a read error. Because the CDR3's place on the DNA is in doubt, the DNA is left out and the CDR3 is given as listed by TCRdb. The chain joins TRBV29-1 to TRBJ2-4. Germline CDR1 is SQVTM and CDR2 is ANQGSEA. Inclusive of both ends, the CDR3 amounts to 10 amino acids. CDR3 in amino acids: CSVGIPARSS.

On this clonotype: A much larger clone lies one base from this, so it may be a read error. The gene calls are TRBV6-5 and TRBJ2-1; TRBD2 aligns across 7 bases. Germline V gives CDR1 MNHEY, CDR2 SVGAGI. The CDR3 length is 15 residues. After removal of 3 bases from V and 8 bases from J, the junction contained 10 bases not matched to a gene. The CDR3 nucleotides are TGTGCCAGCAGTTATACTGGCGGGAGTAGGGATGAGCAGTTCTTC. It yields the protein CASSYTGGSRDEQFF.

Notes on this clonotype: One end of the junction does not line up with germline, which may come from a read error. This chain links TRBV7-9 with TRBJ2-5; D ambiguous. In germline, CDR1 is SEHNR, CDR2 FQNEAQ (reference sequence). The CDR3 is 13 residues long. The CDR3 DNA follows: TGTGCCAGCAGTCTCGGGCTCCAAGAGTCCCAGTACTTC. Encoded protein: CASSLGLQESQYF.

CDR3 nucleotide sequence: TGCGCCACCCTACCTGGCCTAGCGAGCACAGATACGCAGTATTTT. It encodes CATLPGLASTDTQYF. The chain is built from TRBV4-3 and TRBJ2-3, with TRBD2 as a possible D gene (6 bases). V was shortened by 10 bases and J by 0 bases, with 17 bases between the two germline ends. There are 15 residues in the CDR3. CDR1 is LGHNA, CDR2 YSLEER, per germline.

This chain uses TRBV6-1 with TRBJ1-2; no clear D gene. V was trimmed by 2 bases and J by 5 bases, leaving 12 bases between them. Germline V gene sequence: CDR1 MNHNS, CDR2 SASEGT. This CDR3 spans 14 amino acids. The CDR3: CASSEQSVRYGYTF. Written as DNA, the CDR3 is TGTGCCAGCAGTGAACAGTCAGTCCGGTATGGCTACACCTTC.

Comments on this clonotype: This sequence may be a read error, since a much larger clone differs from it by one base. The chain has TRBV7-8 and TRBJ2-3; D is perhaps TRBD1 (5 bases). CDR1 is SGHVS, CDR2 FQNEAQ, per germline. V shed 4 bases and J shed 5 bases, with 13 bases lying between them. CDR3 length equals 14 residues. This CDR3 reads CASSSQAWGDTQYF. DNA for the CDR3: TGTGCCAGCAGCTCACAGGCCTGGGGAGATACGCAGTATTTT.

To note about this clonotype: A much larger clone lies a single base off, so this may be a read error. V is TRBV12-3 or TRBV12-4 and J is TRBJ1-1; D is undetermined. Trimming shortened V by 5 bases and J by 5 bases, and 18 bases separated the two germline ends. The CDR3 has 15 amino acids. In DNA, the CDR3 is TGTGCCAGCAGTCTGACCAGTGGGCCGTGGACTGAAGCTTTCTTT. The encoded protein is CASSLTSGPWTEAFF.

To note about this clonotype: This could be a read error, since a much larger clone is one nucleotide away. The chain employs TRBV4-3 and TRBJ1-5, with no clear D. This CDR3 spans 14 amino acids. Per the germline V gene, CDR1 is LGHNA and CDR2 is YSLEER. The ends were cut back, 5 bases at V and 6 bases at J, with 14 bases in the middle. CDR3 in amino acids: CASSFRTGSQPQHF. In nucleotides, the CDR3 is TGCGCCAGCAGCTTCCGGACGGGCAGTCAGCCCCAGCATTTT.

Turning to this clonotype: Since a much larger clone is just one base distant, this may be a read error. The J gene is TRBJ2-7, the V gene TRBV12-3 or TRBV12-4, with D hard to call. This CDR3 contains 14 residues. The CDR3 sequence: CASSPPEGKYGQYF. Written as DNA, the CDR3 is TGTGCCAGCAGTCCGCCGGAAGGAAAGTACGGGCAGTACTTC.

The chain carries TRBV20-1 and TRBJ2-7; D is undetermined. The CDR3 covers 15 residues. Germline V CDR1 and CDR2: DFQATT, SNEGSKA (reference sequence). V was cut by 0 bases and J by 4 bases, with 16 bases left in between. The CDR3 coding sequence is TGCAGTGCTAGAGATCCCTACTCGATTAAATACGAGCAGTACTTC. This translates into CSARDPYSIKYEQYF.

This clonotype was recorded a few times. Germline is not matched at one junction end, which may reflect a read error. The chain joins TRBV5-1 to TRBJ2-2; 9 positions agree with TRBD1. Germline V CDR1 and CDR2: SGHRS, YFSETQ. There are 15 residues in the CDR3. CDR3 bases: TGCGCCAGCAGCCCAGGGACAGGGAGCACCGGGGTGCTGTTTTTT. Its translation: CASSPGTGSTGVLFF.

This clonotype was detected many times. CDR3 loop: CASSQMTSGGHNEQFF. Written as DNA, the CDR3 is TGTGCCAGCAGCCAAATGACTAGCGGGGGACACAATGAGCAGTTCTTC. V usage is TRBV5-6 and J usage is TRBJ2-1, with 12 bases aligning to TRBD2. CDR1 SGHDT and CDR2 YYEEEE come from the germline V gene. Trimming cost V 4 bases and J 5 bases; bases outside gene matches: 7. The CDR3 consists of 16 residues.

This clonotype was counted at least ten times. As DNA, the CDR3 is TGTGCCAGCAGCTTGGGACTAGCGGGGAATGAGCAGTTCTTC. Amino acid sequence: CASSLGLAGNEQFF. The J gene is TRBJ2-1, the V gene TRBV7-3, with 13 bases matching TRBD2. This CDR3 has 14 residues. J lost 7 bases, V lost 3 bases, and 0 bases had no gene match. Germline V CDR1 and CDR2: SGHTA, FQGTGA. The variable domain in full, completed from reference TRBV7-3 and TRBJ2-1, reads GAGVSQTPSNKVTEKGKYVELRCDPISGHTALYWYRQSLGQGPEFLIYFQGTGAADDSGLPNDRFFAVRPEGSVSTLKIQRTERGDSAVYLCASSLGLAGNEQFFGPGTRLTVL.

This clonotype came up many times. V gene TRBV20-1 combines with J gene TRBJ2-3; unclear D gene. The CDR3 extends over 13 amino acids. CDR1 and CDR2 (germline): DFQATT, SNEGSKA (reference sequence). Trimming left V 2 bases short and J 4 bases short, with 10 bases between. CDR3 in amino acids: CSARSVASDTQYF. In DNA form, the CDR3 reads TGCAGTGCTAGAAGCGTAGCTTCAGATACGCAGTATTTT.

Worth noting for this clonotype: This may come from a read error, since a much larger clone is one base off. The chain is built from TRBV12-3 or TRBV12-4 and TRBJ1-6; D call uncertain. The CDR3 has 13 residues. Trimming cost V 6 bases and J 8 bases, with 11 bases left between them. The CDR3 here is CASRPVTDSPLHF. CDR3 DNA: TGTGCCAGCAGACCCGTGACTGATTCACCCCTCCACTTT.

This clonotype was counted ten times or more. The chain recombines TRBV7-9 with TRBJ2-3; 7 bases align to TRBD2. Losses at the gene ends were 5 bases for V and 6 bases for J; bases not matched to a gene: 11. Germline assignment: CDR1 SEHNR and CDR2 FQNEAQ (reference sequence). This CDR3 is built from 15 residues. The chain's CDR3 is CASSETAGWADTQYF. The CDR3 DNA sequence: TGTGCCAGCAGCGAAACAGCGGGATGGGCGGATACGCAGTATTTT.

The sample holds one count of this clonotype. A much larger clonotype is one base distant, so this may be a read error. V is TRBV5-1 and J is TRBJ1-5; weak D call: TRBD1 (5 bases). Trimming removed 4 bases from V and 8 bases from J, with 19 bases in between. The CDR3 runs 15 residues. The germline V gene encodes CDR1 SGHRS and CDR2 YFSETQ. CDR3 DNA: TGCGCCAGCAGCCTTTTGGGACCCCAGGAGGAGCCCCAGCATTTT. It is translated as CASSLLGPQEEPQHF. The full variable domain, its missing parts supplied by reference TRBV5-1 and TRBJ1-5, is KAGVTQTPRYLIKTRGQQVTLSCSPISGHRSVSWYQQTPGQGLQFLFEYFSETQRNKGNFPGRFSGRQFSNSRSEMNVSTLELGDSALYLCASSLLGPQEEPQHFGDGTRLSIL.

This clonotype was counted ten times or more. The chain joins TRBV29-1 to TRBJ2-2, with D possibly TRBD1 on 5 matching bases. Germline V lookup: CDR1 SQVTM, CDR2 ANQGSEA. CDR3 length: 12 residues. V was shortened by 4 bases and J by 8 bases, with 11 bases between the two germline ends. CDR3 nucleotides: TGCAGCGTTGTCGGTGGGGCTGGGGAGCTGTTTTTT. It yields the protein CSVVGGAGELFF.

This clonotype appeared many times. This chain uses TRBV5-4 with TRBJ2-7; D ambiguous. CDR1 is SGHNT and CDR2 is YYREEE in the germline V gene (reference sequence). Trimming shortened V by 3 bases and J by 4 bases, and 14 bases separated the two germline ends. The CDR3 loop spans 14 amino acids. The CDR3 is CASSSDTYGYEQYF. The DNA of the CDR3 is TGTGCCAGCAGCTCGGATACCTACGGGTACGAGCAGTACTTC. The entire variable domain, with the rest obtained from reference TRBV5-4 and TRBJ2-7, is as follows: ETGVTQSPTHLIKTRGQQVTLRCSSQSGHNTVSWYQQALGQGPQFIFQYYREEENGRGNFPPRFSGLQFPNYSSELNVNALELDDSALYLCASSSDTYGYEQYFGPGTRLTVT.